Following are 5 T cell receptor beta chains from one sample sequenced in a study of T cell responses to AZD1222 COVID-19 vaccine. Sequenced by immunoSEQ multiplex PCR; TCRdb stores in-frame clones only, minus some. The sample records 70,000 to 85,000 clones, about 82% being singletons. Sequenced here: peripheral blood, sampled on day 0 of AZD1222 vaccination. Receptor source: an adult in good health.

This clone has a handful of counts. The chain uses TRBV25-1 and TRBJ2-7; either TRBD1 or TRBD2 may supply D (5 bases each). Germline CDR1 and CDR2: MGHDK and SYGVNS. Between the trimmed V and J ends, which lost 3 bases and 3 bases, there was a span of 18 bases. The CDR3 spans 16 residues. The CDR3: CASSDYGTTPDYEQYF. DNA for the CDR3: TGTGCCAGCAGTGACTATGGGACCACTCCTGACTACGAGCAGTACTTC.

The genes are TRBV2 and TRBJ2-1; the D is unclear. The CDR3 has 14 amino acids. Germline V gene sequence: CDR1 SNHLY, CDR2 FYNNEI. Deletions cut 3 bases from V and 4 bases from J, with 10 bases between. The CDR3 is CASSDNIGYNEQFF. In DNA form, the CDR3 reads TGTGCCAGCAGTGATAACATCGGTTACAATGAGCAGTTCTTC.

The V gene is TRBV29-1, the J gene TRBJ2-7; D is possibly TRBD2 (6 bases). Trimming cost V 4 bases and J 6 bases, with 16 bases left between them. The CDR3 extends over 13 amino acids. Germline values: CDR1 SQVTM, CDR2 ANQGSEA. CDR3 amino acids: CSVGQGLLGEQYF. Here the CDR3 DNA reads TGCAGCGTTGGGCAGGGACTCCTAGGCGAGCAGTACTTC.

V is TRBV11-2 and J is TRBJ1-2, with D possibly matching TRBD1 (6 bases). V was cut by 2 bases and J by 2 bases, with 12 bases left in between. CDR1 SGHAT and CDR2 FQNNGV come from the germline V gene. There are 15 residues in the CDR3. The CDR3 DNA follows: TGTGCCAGCAGCTTACGAGGGGGAGGGAACTATGGCTACACCTTC. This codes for CASSLRGGGNYGYTF.

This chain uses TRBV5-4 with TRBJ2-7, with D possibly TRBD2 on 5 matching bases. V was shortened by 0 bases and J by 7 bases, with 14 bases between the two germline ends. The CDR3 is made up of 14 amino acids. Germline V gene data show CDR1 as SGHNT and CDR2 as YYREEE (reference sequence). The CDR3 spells CASSLDGAVREQYF. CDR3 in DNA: TGTGCCAGCAGCTTGGACGGAGCGGTGCGGGAGCAGTACTTC.